This entry describes one TCR beta chain. Antigen unknown. The data are from a study of OX40 agonist ivuxolimab in advanced cancers. Study summary: Anti-PD-1, anti-PD-L1 or anti-CTLA-4 therapy given earlier was allowed, and roughly 38% had some. Study results and caveats: Some of the lowest clonal expansion was seen in partial responders at 0.1-3.0 mg/kg.

Autoimmune disease history or systemic immunosuppression barred patients. V lost 3 bases and J lost 0, with 9 bases in between. The CDR3 runs to 15 residues. Germline V lookup: CDR1 SEHNR, CDR2 FQNEAQ (reference sequence). TCRdb's copy holds only in-frame clones and misses some; the assay was immunoSEQ multiplex PCR. The data show 77,000 or so clones, about 94% seen once. This TCR derives from an adult with an advanced solid tumor such as melanoma, head and neck, liver or kidney cancer. The chain couples TRBV7-9 to TRBJ1-5; perhaps TRBD1 as D (6 bases). This material consisted of CD4+ or CD8+ T cells sorted from blood, taken in a trial of the OX40 agonist ivuxolimab. CDR3 sequence: CASSLGAASNQPQHF. The CDR3 nucleotides read TGTGCCAGCAGCTTGGGGGCAGCTAGCAATCAGCCCCAGCATTTT.